This is a list of T cell receptor beta chains from one sample in a study. Each CDR3 protein is one row after TCRdb ran MiXCR on the RT-PCR reads. The table records 650,000 to 800,000 distinct CDR3 sequences, 12% to 15% of them present only once. What was sequenced was memory CD4+ T cells from blood. All receptors come from a female donor in good health, serving as a healthy control. Each CDR3 is given with its conserved first and last residue. The D gene is left open where the match is weak. Clone sizes are given selectively: once, few, many, or a class where the clone is expanded.

J gene | clone size | V gene | D gene | CDR3 DNA | CDR3 protein
TRBJ2-5 | few | TRBV4-1 | TRBD1 | TGCGCCAGCAGCCCTGCGCCCGACAGGGGTCCTTTGGCCCAGTACTTC | CASSPAPDRGPLAQYF
TRBJ2-7 | few | TRBV5-6 | . | TGTGCCAGCAGCCCGATTGGAGGAGAGCAGTACTTC | CASSPIGGEQYF
TRBJ1-5 | . | TRBV20-1 | . | TGCAGTGCTAGTAGTGGGGGGCCTTGGACCCATCAGCCCCAGCATTTT | CSASSGGPWTHQPQHF
TRBJ1-1 | few | TRBV6-6 | . | TGTGCCAGCAGTTACCCAGGGAGGGGGACTGAAGCTTTCTTT | CASSYPGRGTEAFF
TRBJ2-3 | few | TRBV7-9 | TRBD1 | TGTGCCAGCAGCCCAAGGGACAGAATCACAGATACGCAGTATTTT | CASSPRDRITDTQYF
TRBJ1-5 | . | TRBV12-3/TRBV12-4 | TRBD1 | TGTGCCAGCAGTCCGGACAGGGGGCAACAGCCCCAGCATTTT | CASSPDRGQQPQHF
TRBJ1-1 | . | TRBV9 | . | TGTGCCAGCAGCCCACGGGACGTTACTGAAGCTTTCTTT | CASSPRDVTEAFF
TRBJ1-5 | many | TRBV7-2 | . | TGTGCCAGCAGCTTACAAGATCAGCCCCAGCATTTT | CASSLQDQPQHF
TRBJ1-2 | . | TRBV3-1 | . | TGTGCCAGCAGCCAACTTACAGGGCCTTCAGGTGGCTACACCTTC | CASSQLTGPSGGYTF
TRBJ1-1 | . | TRBV7-3 | . | TGTGCCAGCAGGAGGGCGGCGAACACTGAAGCTTTCTTT | CASRRAANTEAFF
TRBJ1-2 | . | TRBV20-1 | . | TGCAGTGCTAGAGATGGGGGAAAGTGGGATGGCTACACCTTC | CSARDGGKWDGYTF
TRBJ1-2 | . | TRBV12-3/TRBV12-4 | . | TGTGCCAGCAGTTTGGGGGAGGGGTTAGGCGGCTACACCTTC | CASSLGEGLGGYTF
TRBJ2-4 | . | TRBV4-1 | . | TGCGCCAGCAGTGTTTTCAGTGGATTGTTAGCCAAAAACATTCAGTACTTC | CASSVFSGLLAKNIQYF